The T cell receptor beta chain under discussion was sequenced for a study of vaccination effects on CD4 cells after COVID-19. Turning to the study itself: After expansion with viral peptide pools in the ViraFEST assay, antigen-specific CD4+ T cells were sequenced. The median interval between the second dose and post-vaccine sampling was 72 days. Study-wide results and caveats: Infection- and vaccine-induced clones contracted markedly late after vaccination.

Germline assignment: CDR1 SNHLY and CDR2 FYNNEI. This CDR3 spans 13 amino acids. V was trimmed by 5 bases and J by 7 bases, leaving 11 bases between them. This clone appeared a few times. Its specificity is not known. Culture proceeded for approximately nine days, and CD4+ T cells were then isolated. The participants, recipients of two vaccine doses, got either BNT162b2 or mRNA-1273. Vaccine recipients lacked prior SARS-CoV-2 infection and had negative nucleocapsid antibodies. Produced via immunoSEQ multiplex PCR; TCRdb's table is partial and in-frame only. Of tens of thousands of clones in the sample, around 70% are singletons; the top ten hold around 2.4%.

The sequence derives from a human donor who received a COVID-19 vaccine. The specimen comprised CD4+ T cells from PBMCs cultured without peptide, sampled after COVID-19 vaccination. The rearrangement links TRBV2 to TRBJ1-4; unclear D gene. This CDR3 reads CASSYSQGEKLFF. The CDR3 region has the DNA TGTGCCAGCAGTTATTCTCAAGGTGAAAAACTGTTTTTT.